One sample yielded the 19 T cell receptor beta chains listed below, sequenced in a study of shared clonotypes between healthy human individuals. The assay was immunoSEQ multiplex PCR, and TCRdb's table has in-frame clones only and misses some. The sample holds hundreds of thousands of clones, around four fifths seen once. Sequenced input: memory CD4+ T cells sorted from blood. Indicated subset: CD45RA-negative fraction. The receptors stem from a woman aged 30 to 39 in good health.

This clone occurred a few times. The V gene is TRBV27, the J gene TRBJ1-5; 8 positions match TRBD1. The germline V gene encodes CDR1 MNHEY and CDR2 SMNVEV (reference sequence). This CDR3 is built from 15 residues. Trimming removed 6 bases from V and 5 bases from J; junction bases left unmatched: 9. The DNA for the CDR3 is TGTGCCAGCAGGCCCCTGACAGGGGACTATCAGCCCCAGCATTTT. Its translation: CASRPLTGDYQPQHF.

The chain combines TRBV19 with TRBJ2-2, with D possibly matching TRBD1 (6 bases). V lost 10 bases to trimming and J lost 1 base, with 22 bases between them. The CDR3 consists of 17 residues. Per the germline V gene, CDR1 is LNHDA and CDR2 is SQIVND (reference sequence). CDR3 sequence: CANKAYRPGQNTGELFF. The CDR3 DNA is TGTGCCAATAAAGCATATCGACCGGGACAGAACACCGGGGAGCTGTTTTTT. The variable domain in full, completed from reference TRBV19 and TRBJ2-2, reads DGGITQSPKYLFRKEGQNVTLSCEQNLNHDAMYWYRQDPGQGLRLIYYSQIVNDFQKGDIAEGYSVSREKKESFPLTVTSAQKNPTAFYLCANKAYRPGQNTGELFFGEGSRLTVL.

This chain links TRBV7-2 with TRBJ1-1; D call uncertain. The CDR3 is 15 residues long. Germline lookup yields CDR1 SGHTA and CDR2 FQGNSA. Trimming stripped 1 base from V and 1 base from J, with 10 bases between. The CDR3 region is CASSLVWTENTEAFF. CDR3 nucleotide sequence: TGTGCCAGCAGCTTAGTGTGGACGGAGAACACTGAAGCTTTCTTT.

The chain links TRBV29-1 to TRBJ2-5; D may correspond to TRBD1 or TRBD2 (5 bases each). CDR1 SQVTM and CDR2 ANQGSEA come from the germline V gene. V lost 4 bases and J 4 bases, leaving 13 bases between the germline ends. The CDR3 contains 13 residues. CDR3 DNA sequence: TGCAGCGTTGTGGCCAGGGACGGAGAGACCCAGTACTTC. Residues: CSVVARDGETQYF.

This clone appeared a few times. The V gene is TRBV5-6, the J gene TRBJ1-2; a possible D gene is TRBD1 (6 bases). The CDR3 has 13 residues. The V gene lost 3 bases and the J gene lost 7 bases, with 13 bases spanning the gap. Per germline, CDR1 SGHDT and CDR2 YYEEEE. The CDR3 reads CASSSLDSSGYTF. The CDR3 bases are TGTGCCAGCAGCTCCTTGGACAGTAGTGGCTACACCTTC. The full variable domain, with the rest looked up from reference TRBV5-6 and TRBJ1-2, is DAGVTQSPTHLIKTRGQQVTLRCSPKSGHDTVSWYQQALGQGPQFIFQYYEEEERQRGNFPDRFSGHQFPNYSSELNVNALLLGDSALYLCASSSLDSSGYTFGSGTRLTVV.

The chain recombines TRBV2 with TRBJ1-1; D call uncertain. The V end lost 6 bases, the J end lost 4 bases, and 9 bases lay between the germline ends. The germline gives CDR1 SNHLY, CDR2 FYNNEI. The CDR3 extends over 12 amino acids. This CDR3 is CASREVSTEAFF. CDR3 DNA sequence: TGTGCCAGCAGAGAGGTTAGCACTGAAGCTTTCTTT.

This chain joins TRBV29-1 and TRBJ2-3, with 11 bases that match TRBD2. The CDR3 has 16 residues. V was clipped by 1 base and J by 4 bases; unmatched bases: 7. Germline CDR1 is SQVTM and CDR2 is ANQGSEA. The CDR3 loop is CSVEVGSGRVADTQYF. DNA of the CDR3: TGCAGCGTTGAAGTAGGTAGCGGGAGGGTGGCAGATACGCAGTATTTT.

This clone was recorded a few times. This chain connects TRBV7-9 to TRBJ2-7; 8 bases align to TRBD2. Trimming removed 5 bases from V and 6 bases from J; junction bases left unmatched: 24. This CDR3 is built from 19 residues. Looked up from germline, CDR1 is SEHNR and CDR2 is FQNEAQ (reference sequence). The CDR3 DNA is TGTGCCAGCAGCCCGGGGGGGCCCGGGAGGCCCCGGGGGGTGTTCGAGCAGTACTTC. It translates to CASSPGGPGRPRGVFEQYF. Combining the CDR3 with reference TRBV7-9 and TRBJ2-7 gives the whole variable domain DTGVSQNPRHKITKRGQNVTFRCDPISEHNRLYWYRQTLGQGPEFLTYFQNEAQLEKSRLLSDRFSAERPKGSFSTLEIQRTEQGDSAMYLCASSPGGPGRPRGVFEQYFGPGTRLTVT.

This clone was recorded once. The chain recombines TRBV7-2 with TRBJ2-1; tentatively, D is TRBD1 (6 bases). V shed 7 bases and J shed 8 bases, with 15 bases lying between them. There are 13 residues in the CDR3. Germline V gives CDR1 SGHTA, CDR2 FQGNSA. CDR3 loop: CASNPVGADEQFF. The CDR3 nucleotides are TGTGCCAGCAACCCCGTGGGGGCTGATGAGCAGTTCTTC.

CDR3 DNA sequence: TGTGCCAGCAGCTTGCCACCGGGACAGAAGAACTATGGCTACACCTTC. Protein sequence: CASSLPPGQKNYGYTF. J is TRBJ1-2 and V is TRBV7-9, with 7 positions matching TRBD1. Germline CDR1 is SEHNR and CDR2 is FQNEAQ (reference sequence). The CDR3 extends over 16 amino acids. Losses at the gene ends were 3 bases for V and 2 bases for J; bases not matched to a gene: 9.

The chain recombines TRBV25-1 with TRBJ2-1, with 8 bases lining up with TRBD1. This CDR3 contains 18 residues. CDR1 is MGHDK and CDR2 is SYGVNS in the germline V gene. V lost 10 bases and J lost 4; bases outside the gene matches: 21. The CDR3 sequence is CATLNPLGTGDVYNEQFF. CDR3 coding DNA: TGTGCCACCCTAAATCCCCTCGGGACAGGAGACGTATACAATGAGCAGTTCTTC.

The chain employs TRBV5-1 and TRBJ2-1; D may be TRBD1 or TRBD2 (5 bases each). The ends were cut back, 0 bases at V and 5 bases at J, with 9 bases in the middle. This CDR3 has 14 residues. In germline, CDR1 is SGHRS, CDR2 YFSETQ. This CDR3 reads CASSLGDDHNEQFF. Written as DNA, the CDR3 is TGCGCCAGCAGCTTGGGGGACGATCACAATGAGCAGTTCTTC.

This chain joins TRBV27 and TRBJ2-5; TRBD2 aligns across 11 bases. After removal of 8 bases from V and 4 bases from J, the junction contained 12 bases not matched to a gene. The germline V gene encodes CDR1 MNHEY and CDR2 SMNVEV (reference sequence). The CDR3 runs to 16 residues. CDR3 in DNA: TGTGCCAGCCGACTAGCGGGACAAACAGGTTCAGAGACCCAGTACTTC. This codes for CASRLAGQTGSETQYF.

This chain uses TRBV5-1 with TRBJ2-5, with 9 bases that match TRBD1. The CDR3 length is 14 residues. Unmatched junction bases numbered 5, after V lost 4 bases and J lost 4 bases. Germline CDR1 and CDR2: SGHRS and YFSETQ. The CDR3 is CASSQDRGSETQYF. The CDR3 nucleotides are TGCGCCAGCAGCCAGGACAGGGGCTCAGAGACCCAGTACTTC.

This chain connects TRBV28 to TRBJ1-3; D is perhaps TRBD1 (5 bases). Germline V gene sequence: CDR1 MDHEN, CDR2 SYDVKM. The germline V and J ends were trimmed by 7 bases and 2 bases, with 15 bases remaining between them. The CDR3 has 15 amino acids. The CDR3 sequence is CASTVGRGPGNTIYF. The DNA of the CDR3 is TGTGCCAGCACCGTTGGGAGGGGCCCTGGAAACACCATATATTTT. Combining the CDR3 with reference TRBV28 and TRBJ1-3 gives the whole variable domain DVKVTQSSRYLVKRTGEKVFLECVQDMDHENMFWYRQDPGLGLRLIYFSYDVKMKEKGDIPEGYSVSREKKERFSLILESASTNQTSMYLCASTVGRGPGNTIYFGEGSWLTVV.

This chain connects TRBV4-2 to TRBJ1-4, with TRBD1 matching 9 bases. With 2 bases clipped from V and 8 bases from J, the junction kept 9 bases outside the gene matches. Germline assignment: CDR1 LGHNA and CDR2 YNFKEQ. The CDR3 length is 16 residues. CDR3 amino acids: CASSQLGTGYGEKLFF. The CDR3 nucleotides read TGTGCCAGCAGCCAACTAGGGACAGGGTATGGAGAAAAACTGTTTTTT.

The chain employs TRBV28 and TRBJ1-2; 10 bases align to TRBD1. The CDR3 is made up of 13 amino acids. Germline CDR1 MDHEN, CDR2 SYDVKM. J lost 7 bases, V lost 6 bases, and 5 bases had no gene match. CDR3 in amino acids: CASSRQGAAGYTF. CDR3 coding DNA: TGTGCCAGCAGCAGACAGGGGGCGGCTGGCTACACCTTC.

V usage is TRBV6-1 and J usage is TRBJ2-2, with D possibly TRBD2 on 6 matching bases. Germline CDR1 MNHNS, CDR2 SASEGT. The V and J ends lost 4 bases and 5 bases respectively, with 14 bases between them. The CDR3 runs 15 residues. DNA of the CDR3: TGTGCCAGCAGTGGATCCGGGACTGCGACCGGGGAGCTGTTTTTT. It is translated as CASSGSGTATGELFF.

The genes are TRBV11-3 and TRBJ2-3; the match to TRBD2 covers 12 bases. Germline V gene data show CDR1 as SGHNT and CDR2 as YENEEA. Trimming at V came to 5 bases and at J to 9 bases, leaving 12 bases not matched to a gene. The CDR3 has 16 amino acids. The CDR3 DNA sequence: TGTGCCAGCAGCCAGGGTACTAGCGGGGGGACAAGCACGCAGTATTTT. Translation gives CASSQGTSGGTSTQYF.